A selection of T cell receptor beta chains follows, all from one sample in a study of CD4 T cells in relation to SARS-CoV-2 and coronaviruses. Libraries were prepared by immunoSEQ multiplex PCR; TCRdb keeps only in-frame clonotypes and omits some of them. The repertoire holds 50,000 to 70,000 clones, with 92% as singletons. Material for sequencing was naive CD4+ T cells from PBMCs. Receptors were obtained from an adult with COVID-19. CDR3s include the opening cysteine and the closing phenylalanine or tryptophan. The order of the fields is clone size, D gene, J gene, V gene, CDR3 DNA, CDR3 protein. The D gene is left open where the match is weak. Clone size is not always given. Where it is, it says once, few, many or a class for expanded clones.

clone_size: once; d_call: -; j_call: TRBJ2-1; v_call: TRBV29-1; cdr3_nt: TGCAGCGCGGACTCCGGGACCCTTACCTACAATGAGCAGTTCTTC; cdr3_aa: CSADSGTLTYNEQFF
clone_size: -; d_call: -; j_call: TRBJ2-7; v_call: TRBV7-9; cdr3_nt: TGTGCCAGCAGCTTAGTAGGCAAGGGAGACGAGCAGTACTTC; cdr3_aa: CASSLVGKGDEQYF
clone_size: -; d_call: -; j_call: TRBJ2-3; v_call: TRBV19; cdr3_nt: TGTGCCAGTAGTCTCAAGGATTTCACAGATACGCAGTATTTT; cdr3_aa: CASSLKDFTDTQYF
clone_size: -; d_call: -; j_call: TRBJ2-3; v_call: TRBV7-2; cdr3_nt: TGTGCCAGCAGCTACTACGGGTTTCGCACAGATACGCAGTATTTT; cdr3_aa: CASSYYGFRTDTQYF
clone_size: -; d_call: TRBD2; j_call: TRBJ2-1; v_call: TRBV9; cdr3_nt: TGTGCCAGCAGCGTAGGTGGACTAGCCTCCTACAATGAGCAGTTCTTC; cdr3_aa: CASSVGGLASYNEQFF
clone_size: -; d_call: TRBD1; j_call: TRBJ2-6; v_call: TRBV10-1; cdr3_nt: TGCGCCAGCAGTGATGGACAGGGGGGCGGAGAGGCCAACGTCCTGACTTTC; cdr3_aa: CASSDGQGGGEANVLTF
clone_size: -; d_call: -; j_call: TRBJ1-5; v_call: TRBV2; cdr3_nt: TGTGCCAGCAGTGAGGGAGTCAATCAGCCCCAGCATTTT; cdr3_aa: CASSEGVNQPQHF
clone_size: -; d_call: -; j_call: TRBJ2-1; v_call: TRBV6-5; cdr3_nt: TGTGCCGTTCAAGGACAGTCCTACAATGAGCAGTTCTTC; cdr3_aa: CAVQGQSYNEQFF
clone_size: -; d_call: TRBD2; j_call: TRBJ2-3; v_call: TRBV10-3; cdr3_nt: TGTGCCATCAGTCCAGCGGGAGACACAGATACGCAGTATTTT; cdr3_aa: CAISPAGDTDTQYF
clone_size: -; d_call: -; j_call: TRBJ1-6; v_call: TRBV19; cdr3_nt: TGTGCCAGTAGTACGGGGGGAAATTCACCCCTCCACTTT; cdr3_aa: CASSTGGNSPLHF
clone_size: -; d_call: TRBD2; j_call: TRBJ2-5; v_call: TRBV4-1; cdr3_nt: TGCGCCAGCAGCCAGAAACCGGGACTAGCGGGAGGAGAGACCCAGTACTTC; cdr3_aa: CASSQKPGLAGGETQYF
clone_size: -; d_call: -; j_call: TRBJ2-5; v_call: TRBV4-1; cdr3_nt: TGCGCCAGCAGCCAGCCCTATCGGGGTGGTGAAGGAGAGACCCAGTACTTC; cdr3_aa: CASSQPYRGGEGETQYF
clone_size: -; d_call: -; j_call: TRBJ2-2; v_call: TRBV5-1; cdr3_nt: TGCGCCAGCAGCCTCTATCTCGGTGCGGGCACCGGGGAGCTGTTTTTT; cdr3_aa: CASSLYLGAGTGELFF
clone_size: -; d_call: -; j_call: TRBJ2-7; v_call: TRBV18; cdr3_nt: TGTGCCAGCTCACCTGCAGGAACCCTCCTTACCGAGCAGTACTTC; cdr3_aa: CASSPAGTLLTEQYF
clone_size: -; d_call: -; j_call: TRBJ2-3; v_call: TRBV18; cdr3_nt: TGTGCCAGCTCACCTGGCAGCACAGATACGCAGTATTTT; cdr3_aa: CASSPGSTDTQYF
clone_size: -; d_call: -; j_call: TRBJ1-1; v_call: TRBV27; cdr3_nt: TGTGCCAGCAGTTACGGGGCGTGGGACACTGAAGCTTTCTTT; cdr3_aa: CASSYGAWDTEAFF
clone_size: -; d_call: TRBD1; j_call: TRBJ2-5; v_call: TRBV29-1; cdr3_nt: TGCAGCGTTGCGGACAGGGTCGTGGAGACCCAGTACTTC; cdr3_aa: CSVADRVVETQYF
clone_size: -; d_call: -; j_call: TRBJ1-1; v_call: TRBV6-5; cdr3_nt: TGTGCCAGCAGTTACGCAGGGCGAGGTGGTGCTTTCTTT; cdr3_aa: CASSYAGRGGAFF
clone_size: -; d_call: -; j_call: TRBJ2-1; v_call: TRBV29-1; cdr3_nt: TGCAGCGCCTCTAAGCGGAGATCGAATGAGCAGTTCTTC; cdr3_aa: CSASKRRSNEQFF
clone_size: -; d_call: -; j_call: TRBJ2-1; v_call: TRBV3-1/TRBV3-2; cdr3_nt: TGTGCCAGCAGCCGAGGGAACAATGAGCAGTTCTTC; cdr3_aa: CASSRGNNEQFF
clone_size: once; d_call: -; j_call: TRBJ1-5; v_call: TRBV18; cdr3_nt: TGTGCCAGCTCACCAGGGAGGGAAGGCAATCAGCCCCAGCATTTT; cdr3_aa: CASSPGREGNQPQHF
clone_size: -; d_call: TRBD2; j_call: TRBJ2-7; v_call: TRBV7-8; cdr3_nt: TGTGCCAGCAGCTTAGGACTAGCGGGGCTCGAGCAGTACTTC; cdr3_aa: CASSLGLAGLEQYF
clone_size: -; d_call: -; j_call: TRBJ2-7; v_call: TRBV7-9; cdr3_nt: TGTGCCAGCAGCTTAGCTGGGATTACTAACCACGAGCAGTACTTC; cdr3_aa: CASSLAGITNHEQYF
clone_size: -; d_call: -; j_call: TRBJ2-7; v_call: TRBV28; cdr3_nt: TGTGCCAGCATCGACCGGAAAACCTACGAGCAGTACTTC; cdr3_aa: CASIDRKTYEQYF
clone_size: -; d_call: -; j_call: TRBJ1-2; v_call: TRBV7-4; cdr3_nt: TGTGCCAGCAGCTCCCGAGGGACCGGTTATTTTAACTATGGCTACACCTTC; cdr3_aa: CASSSRGTGYFNYGYTF
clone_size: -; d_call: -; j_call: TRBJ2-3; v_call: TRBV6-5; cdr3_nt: TGTGCCAGCCGGGGTCCTGCGACAGATACGCAGTATTTT; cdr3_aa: CASRGPATDTQYF